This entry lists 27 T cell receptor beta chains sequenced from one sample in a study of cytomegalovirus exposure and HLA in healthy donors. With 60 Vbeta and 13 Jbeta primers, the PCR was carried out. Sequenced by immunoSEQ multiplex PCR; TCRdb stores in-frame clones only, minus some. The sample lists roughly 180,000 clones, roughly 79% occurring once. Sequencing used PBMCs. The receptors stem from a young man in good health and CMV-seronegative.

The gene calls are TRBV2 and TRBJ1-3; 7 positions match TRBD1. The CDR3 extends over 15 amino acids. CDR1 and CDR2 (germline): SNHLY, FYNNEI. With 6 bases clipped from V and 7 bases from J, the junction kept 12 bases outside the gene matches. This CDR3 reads CASSKEGTDGNTIYF. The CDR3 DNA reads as TGTGCCAGCAGCAAAGAGGGGACAGACGGCAACACCATATATTTT.

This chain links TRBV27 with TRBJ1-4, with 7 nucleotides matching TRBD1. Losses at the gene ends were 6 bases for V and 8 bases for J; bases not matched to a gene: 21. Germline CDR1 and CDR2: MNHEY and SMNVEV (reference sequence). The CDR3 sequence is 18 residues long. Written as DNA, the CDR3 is TGTGCCAGCAGAACTGCCGGCGGCCGGACAGGCGCCCGGGAAAAACTGTTTTTT. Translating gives CASRTAGGRTGAREKLFF. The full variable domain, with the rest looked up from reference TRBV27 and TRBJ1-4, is EAQVTQNPRYLITVTGKKLTVTCSQNMNHEYMSWYRQDPGLGLRQIYYSMNVEVTDKGDVPEGYKVSRKEKRNFPLILESPSPNQTSLYFCASRTAGGRTGAREKLFFGSGTQLSVL.

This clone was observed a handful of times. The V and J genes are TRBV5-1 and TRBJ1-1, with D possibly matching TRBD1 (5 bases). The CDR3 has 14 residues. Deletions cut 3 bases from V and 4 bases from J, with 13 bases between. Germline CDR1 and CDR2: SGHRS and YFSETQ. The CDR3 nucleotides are TGCGCCAGCAGCTCCAATGGGGGGAGCACTGAAGCTTTCTTT. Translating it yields CASSSNGGSTEAFF.

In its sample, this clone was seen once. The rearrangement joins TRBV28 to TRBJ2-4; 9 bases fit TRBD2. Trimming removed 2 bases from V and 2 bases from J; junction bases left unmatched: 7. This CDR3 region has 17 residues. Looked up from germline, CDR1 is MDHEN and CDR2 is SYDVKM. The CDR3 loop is CASSLVSSGGPKNIQYF. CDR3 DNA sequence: TGTGCCAGCAGTTTAGTTTCCAGCGGGGGGCCCAAAAACATTCAGTACTTC.

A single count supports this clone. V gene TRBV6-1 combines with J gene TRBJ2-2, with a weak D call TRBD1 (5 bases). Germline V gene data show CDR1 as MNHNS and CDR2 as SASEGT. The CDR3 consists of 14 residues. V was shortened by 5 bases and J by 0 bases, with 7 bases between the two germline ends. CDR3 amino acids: CASSQGPNTGELFF. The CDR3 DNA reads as TGTGCCAGCAGTCAGGGCCCGAACACCGGGGAGCTGTTTTTT.

The CDR3 reads CASSLFSVSNEQFF. The CDR3 coding sequence is TGTGCCAGCAGCTTGTTCTCAGTCAGCAATGAGCAGTTCTTC. The rearrangement uses TRBV5-6 and TRBJ2-1, with no clear D. CDR3 size: 14 residues. V was pared by 1 base and J by 6 bases, with 11 bases between. Per germline, CDR1 SGHDT and CDR2 YYEEEE. Complete variable domain (other parts from reference TRBV5-6 and TRBJ2-1): DAGVTQSPTHLIKTRGQQVTLRCSPKSGHDTVSWYQQALGQGPQFIFQYYEEEERQRGNFPDRFSGHQFPNYSSELNVNALLLGDSALYLCASSLFSVSNEQFFGPGTRLTVL.

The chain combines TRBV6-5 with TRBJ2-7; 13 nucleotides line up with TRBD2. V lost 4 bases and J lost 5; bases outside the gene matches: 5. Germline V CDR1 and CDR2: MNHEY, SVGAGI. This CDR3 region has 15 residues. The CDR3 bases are TGTGCCAGCAGTTCACTAGCGGGAGGGCTCCACGAGCAGTACTTC. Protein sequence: CASSSLAGGLHEQYF.

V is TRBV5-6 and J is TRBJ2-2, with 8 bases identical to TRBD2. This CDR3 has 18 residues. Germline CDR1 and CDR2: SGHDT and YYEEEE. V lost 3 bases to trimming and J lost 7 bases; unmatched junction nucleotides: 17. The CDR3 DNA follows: TGTGCCAGCAGCTCACCGGGACTAGGACAGTTCGCGGGCGGGGAGCTGTTTTTT. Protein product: CASSSPGLGQFAGGELFF. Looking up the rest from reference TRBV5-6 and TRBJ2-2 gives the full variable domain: DAGVTQSPTHLIKTRGQQVTLRCSPKSGHDTVSWYQQALGQGPQFIFQYYEEEERQRGNFPDRFSGHQFPNYSSELNVNALLLGDSALYLCASSSPGLGQFAGGELFFGEGSRLTVL.

Written as DNA, the CDR3 is TGTGCCAGCAGCCCGACAGGCCCTAATTCACCCCTCCACTTT. This sequence encodes CASSPTGPNSPLHF. The genes are TRBV5-4 and TRBJ1-6; tentatively, D is TRBD1 (6 bases). CDR3 length equals 14 residues. Germline assignment: CDR1 SGHNT and CDR2 YYREEE (reference sequence). V lost 4 bases and J lost 6, with 11 bases in between.

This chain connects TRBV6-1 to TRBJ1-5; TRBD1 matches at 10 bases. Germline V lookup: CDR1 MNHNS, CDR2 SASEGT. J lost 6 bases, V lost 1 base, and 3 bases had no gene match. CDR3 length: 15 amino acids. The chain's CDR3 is CASSEVRDRGQPQHF. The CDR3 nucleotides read TGTGCCAGCAGTGAAGTCCGGGACAGGGGTCAGCCCCAGCATTTT.

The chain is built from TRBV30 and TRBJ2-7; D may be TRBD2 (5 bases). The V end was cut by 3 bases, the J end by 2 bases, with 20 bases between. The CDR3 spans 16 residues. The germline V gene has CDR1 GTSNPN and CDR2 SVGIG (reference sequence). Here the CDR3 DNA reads TGTGCCTGGAGCCCCCTTGGGCTTGGACTTGCCTACGAGCAGTACTTC. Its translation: CAWSPLGLGLAYEQYF.

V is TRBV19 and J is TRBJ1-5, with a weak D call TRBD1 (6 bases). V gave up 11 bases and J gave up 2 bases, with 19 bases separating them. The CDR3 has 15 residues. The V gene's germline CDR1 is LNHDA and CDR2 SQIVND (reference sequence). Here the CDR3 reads CAGMMAGAGNQPQHF. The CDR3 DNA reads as TGTGCCGGTATGATGGCAGGGGCAGGCAATCAGCCCCAGCATTTT.

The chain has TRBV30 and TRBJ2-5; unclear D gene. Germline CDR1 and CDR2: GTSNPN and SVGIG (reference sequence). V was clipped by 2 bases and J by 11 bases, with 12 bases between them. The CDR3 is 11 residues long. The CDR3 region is CAWSIPGEQYF. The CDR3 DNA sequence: TGTGCCTGGAGTATCCCCGGAGAGCAGTACTTC. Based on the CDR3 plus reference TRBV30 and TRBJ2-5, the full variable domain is SQTIHQWPATLVQPVGSPLSLECTVEGTSNPNLYWYRQAAGRGLQLLFYSVGIGQISSEVPQNLSASRPQDRQFILSSKKLLLSDSGFYLCAWSIPGEQYFGPGTRLLVL.

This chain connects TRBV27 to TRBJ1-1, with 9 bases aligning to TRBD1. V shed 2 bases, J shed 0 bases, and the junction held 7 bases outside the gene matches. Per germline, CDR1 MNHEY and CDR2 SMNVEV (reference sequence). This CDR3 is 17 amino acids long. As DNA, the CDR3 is TGTGCCAGCAGTTTAACCGGGACAGGGCTCTTGAACACTGAAGCTTTCTTT. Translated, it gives CASSLTGTGLLNTEAFF.

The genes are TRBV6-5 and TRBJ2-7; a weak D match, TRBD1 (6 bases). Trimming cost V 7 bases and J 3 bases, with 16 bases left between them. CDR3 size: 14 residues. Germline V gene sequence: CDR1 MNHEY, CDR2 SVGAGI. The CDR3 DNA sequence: TGTGCCAGCACTCGACCCGGACAGAACTACGAGCAGTACTTC. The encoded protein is CASTRPGQNYEQYF.

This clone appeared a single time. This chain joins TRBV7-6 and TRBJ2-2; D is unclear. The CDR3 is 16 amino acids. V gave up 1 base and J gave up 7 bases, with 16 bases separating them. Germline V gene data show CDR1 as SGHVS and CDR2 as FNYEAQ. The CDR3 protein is CASSLESSAGRGELFF. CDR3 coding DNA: TGTGCCAGCAGCTTAGAAAGTTCGGCAGGCCGCGGGGAGCTGTTTTTT.

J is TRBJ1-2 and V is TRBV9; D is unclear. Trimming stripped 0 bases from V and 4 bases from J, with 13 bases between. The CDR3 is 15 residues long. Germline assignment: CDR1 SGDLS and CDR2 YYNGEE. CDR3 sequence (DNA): TGTGCCAGCAGCGTAGTATCCAGCGAAAGCTATGGCTACACCTTC. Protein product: CASSVVSSESYGYTF.

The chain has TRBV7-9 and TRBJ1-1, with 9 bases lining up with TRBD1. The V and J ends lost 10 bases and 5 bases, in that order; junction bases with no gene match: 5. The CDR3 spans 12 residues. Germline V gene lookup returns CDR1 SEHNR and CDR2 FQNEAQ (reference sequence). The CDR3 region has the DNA TGTGCCATAGGGACAGGGCGGACTGAAGCTTTCTTT. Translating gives CAIGTGRTEAFF.

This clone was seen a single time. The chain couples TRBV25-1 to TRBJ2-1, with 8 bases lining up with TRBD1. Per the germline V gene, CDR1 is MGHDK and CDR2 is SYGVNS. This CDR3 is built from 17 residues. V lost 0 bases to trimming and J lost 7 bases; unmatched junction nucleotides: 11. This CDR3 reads CASSEYLDRGLGNEQFF. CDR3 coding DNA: TGTGCCAGCAGTGAATATCTCGACAGGGGTCTTGGGAATGAGCAGTTCTTC.

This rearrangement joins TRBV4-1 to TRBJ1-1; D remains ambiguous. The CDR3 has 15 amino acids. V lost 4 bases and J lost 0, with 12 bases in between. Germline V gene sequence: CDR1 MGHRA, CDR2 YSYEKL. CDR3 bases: TGCGCCAGCAGCCCCTCCCCACAGCTGAACACTGAAGCTTTCTTT. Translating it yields CASSPSPQLNTEAFF.

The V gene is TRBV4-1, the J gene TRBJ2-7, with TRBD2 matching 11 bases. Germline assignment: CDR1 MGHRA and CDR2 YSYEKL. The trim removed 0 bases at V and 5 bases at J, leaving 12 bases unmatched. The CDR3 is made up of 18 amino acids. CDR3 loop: CASSQEGSGRAQVHEQYF. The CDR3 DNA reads TGCGCCAGCAGCCAAGAAGGTAGCGGGAGGGCCCAGGTCCACGAGCAGTACTTC.

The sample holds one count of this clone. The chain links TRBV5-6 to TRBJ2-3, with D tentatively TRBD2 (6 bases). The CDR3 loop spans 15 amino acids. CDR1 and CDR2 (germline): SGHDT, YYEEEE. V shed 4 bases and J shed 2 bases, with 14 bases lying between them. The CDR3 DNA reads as TGTGCCAGCAGCCGCCAACTAGCCGACACAGATACGCAGTATTTT. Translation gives CASSRQLADTDTQYF.

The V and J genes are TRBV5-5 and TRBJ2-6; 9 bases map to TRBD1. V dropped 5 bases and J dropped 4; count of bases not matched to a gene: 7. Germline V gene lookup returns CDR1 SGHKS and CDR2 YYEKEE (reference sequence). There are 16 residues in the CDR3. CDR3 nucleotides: TGTGCCAGCAGGGAGGGACAGGGATCCGGGGCCAACGTCCTGACTTTC. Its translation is CASREGQGSGANVLTF.

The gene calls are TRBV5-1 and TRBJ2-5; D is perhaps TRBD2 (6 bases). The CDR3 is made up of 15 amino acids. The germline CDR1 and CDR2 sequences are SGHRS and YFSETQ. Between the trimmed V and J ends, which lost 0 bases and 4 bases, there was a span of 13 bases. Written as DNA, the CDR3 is TGCGCCAGCAGCTTGGGATTGGCGGGAAGAGAGACCCAGTACTTC. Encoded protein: CASSLGLAGRETQYF.

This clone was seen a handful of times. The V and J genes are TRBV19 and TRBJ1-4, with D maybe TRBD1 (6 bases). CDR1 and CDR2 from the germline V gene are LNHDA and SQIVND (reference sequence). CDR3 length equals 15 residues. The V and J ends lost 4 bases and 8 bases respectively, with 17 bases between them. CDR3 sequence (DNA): TGTGCCAGTAGTACCTACCAGGGGCGTTGGGAAAAACTGTTTTTT. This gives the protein CASSTYQGRWEKLFF.

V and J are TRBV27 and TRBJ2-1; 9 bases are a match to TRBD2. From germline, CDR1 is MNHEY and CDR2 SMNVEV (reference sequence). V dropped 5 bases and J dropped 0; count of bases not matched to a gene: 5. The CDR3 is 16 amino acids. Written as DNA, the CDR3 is TGTGCCAGCAGTAAGACTAGCGGCAGCTCCTACAATGAGCAGTTCTTC. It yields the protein CASSKTSGSSYNEQFF.

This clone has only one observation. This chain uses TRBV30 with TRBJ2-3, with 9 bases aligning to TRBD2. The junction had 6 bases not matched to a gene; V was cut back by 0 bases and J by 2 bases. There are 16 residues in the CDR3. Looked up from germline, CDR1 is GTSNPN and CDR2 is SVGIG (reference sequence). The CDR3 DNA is TGTGCCTGGAGTGTCTTGCCTAGCGGGACCACAGATACGCAGTATTTT. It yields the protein CAWSVLPSGTTDTQYF.